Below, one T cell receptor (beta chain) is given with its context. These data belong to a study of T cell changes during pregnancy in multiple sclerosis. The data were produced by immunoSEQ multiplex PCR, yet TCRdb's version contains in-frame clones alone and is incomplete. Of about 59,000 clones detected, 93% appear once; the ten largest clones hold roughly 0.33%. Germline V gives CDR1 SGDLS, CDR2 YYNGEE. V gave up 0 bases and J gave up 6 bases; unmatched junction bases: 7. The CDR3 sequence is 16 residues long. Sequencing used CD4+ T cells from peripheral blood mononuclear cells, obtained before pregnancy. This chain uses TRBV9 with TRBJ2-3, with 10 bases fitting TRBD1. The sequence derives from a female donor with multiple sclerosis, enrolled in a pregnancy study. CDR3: CASSVEGTGVYDTQYF. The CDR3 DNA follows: TGTGCCAGCAGCGTAGAAGGGACAGGGGTTTACGATACGCAGTATTTT.